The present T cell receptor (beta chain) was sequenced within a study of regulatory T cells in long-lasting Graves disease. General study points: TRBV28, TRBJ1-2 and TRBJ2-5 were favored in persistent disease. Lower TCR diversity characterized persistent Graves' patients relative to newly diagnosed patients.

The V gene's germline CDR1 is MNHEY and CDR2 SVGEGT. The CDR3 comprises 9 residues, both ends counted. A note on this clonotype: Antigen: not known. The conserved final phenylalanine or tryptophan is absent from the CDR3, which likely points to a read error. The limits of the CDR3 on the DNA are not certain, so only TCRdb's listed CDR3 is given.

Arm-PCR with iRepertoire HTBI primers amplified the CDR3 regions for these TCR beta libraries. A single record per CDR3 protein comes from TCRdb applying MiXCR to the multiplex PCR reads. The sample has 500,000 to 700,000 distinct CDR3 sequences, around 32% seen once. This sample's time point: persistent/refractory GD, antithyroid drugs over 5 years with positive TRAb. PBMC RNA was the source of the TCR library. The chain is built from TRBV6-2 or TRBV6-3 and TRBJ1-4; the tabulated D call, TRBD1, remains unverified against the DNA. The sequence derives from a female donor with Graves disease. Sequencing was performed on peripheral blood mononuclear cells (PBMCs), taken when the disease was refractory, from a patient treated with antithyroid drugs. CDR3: CASTSGPSP.